A selection of T cell receptor beta chains follows, all from one sample in a study of T-cell memory formation after mild COVID-19. TCRdb passed the 5' RACE reads through MiXCR, listing each CDR3 protein once. The sample lists 150,000 to 200,000 distinct CDR3 sequences; about 14% were seen once. The source material was PBMCs or a T cell subset sorted from them (not recorded which). The origin of the receptors is an adult woman who had mild COVID-19 (a few samples of this study predate the infection). Cell type and time point are not known. Both conserved end residues are part of each CDR3. A D gene is named only where the DNA matches it firmly. Rows may omit the clone size; those that give it use once, few, many or a size class.

size,V,length,J,D,DNA,CDR3
few,TRBV12-3/TRBV12-4,13,TRBJ1-1,TRBD1,TGTGCCAGCAGTTTTGGGGACAGCACTGAAGCTTTCTTT,CASSFGDSTEAFF
few,TRBV7-6,19,TRBJ2-6,TRBD1,TGTGCCAGCAGCTTTGGCCCGACAGGGGGCCACTCTGGGGCCAACGTCCTGACTTTC,CASSFGPTGGHSGANVLTF
-,TRBV24-1,16,TRBJ2-7,-,TGTGCCACCAGTGATCTCCGACAGGGACTCTTCTACGAGCAGTACTTC,CATSDLRQGLFYEQYF
few,TRBV7-9,15,TRBJ1-5,-,TGTGCCAGCAGCTTAGCGCAGGAGAGGGGTCAGCCCCAGCATTTT,CASSLAQERGQPQHF
few,TRBV12-3/TRBV12-4,16,TRBJ2-7,-,TGTGCCAGCAGTTTGGGCGTTCTGGACCCCACCTACGAGCAGTACTTC,CASSLGVLDPTYEQYF
few,TRBV24-1,15,TRBJ1-1,-,TGTGCCACCAGTGTCCCAGGGTTGCGAAGCACTGAAGCTTTCTTT,CATSVPGLRSTEAFF
-,TRBV7-6,13,TRBJ2-3,TRBD2,TGTGCCAGCAGCCGCGGGGGGCGGGATACGCAGTATTTT,CASSRGGRDTQYF
few,TRBV5-1,15,TRBJ2-7,TRBD1,TGCGCCAGCAGCCCGGGGACAGGACGCTCCTACGAGCAGTACTTC,CASSPGTGRSYEQYF
few,TRBV9,18,TRBJ2-3,TRBD2,TGTGCCAGCAGCGCGCCCTTAGCGGGAGGGATTAGCACAGATACGCAGTATTTT,CASSAPLAGGISTDTQYF
-,TRBV29-1,13,TRBJ2-3,TRBD2,TGCAGCGGCCTAGCGGGCCTCACAGATACGCAGTATTTT,CSGLAGLTDTQYF
few,TRBV9,13,TRBJ2-3,-,TGTGCCAGCAGCGTAGAGGGGGCAGATACGCAGTATTTT,CASSVEGADTQYF
-,TRBV12-3/TRBV12-4,12,TRBJ1-5,-,TGTGCCAGCAGACCCCATCAAGGACCCCAGCATTTT,CASRPHQGPQHF
-,TRBV3-1,17,TRBJ1-1,-,TGTGCCAGCAGCCAAGTACCGGGACATCTCATGAACACTGAAGCTTTCTTT,CASSQVPGHLMNTEAFF
-,TRBV2,14,TRBJ2-2,TRBD1,TGTGCCAGCAGTGGACAGGGGGCCCACGGGGAGCTGTTTTTT,CASSGQGAHGELFF
few,TRBV12-3/TRBV12-4,16,TRBJ2-7,TRBD2,TGTGCCAGCAAGGGCGGGGGGGCGATAAGCTCCTACGAGCAGTACTTC,CASKGGGAISSYEQYF
-,TRBV7-9,12,TRBJ1-1,-,TGTGCCAGCAGCTCAATGAACACTGAAGCTTTCTTT,CASSSMNTEAFF
few,TRBV18,13,TRBJ2-7,-,TGTGCCAGCTCACCGGACCACTTCTACGAGCAGTACTTC,CASSPDHFYEQYF
-,TRBV18,13,TRBJ2-2,-,TGTGCCAGCTCACCGCTGAACACCGGGGAGCTGTTTTTT,CASSPLNTGELFF
-,TRBV3-1,17,TRBJ2-5,TRBD1,TGTGCCAGCAGCCAAGATGGCAGGGACAGGGCGTCAGAGACCCAGTACTTC,CASSQDGRDRASETQYF
-,TRBV3-1,14,TRBJ1-1,TRBD1,TGTGCCAGCAGCCCGCGGACAGGGGGAACTGAAGCTTTCTTT,CASSPRTGGTEAFF
few,TRBV12-3/TRBV12-4,12,TRBJ2-1,-,TGTGCCAGCAGGACGAGGGGGAATGAGCAGTTCTTC,CASRTRGNEQFF
-,TRBV12-3/TRBV12-4,12,TRBJ2-1,-,TGTGCCAGCCGTCAAGGTTCAGATGAGCAGTTCTTC,CASRQGSDEQFF
-,TRBV5-1,14,TRBJ2-5,TRBD2,TGCGCCAGCACGTGGCGGGGGGGCCAGGAGACCCAGTACTTC,CASTWRGGQETQYF
few,TRBV2,15,TRBJ1-2,-,TGTGCCAGCAGTTCCCGGGACAAATTTAACTATGGCTACACCTTC,CASSSRDKFNYGYTF
few,TRBV12-3/TRBV12-4,15,TRBJ1-1,TRBD1,TGTGCCAGCACCTCAAGAGGGGGCTCGGGCACTGAAGCTTTCTTT,CASTSRGGSGTEAFF
-,TRBV11-1,18,TRBJ2-7,TRBD2,TGTGCCAGCAGCTCGGGACTAGCGGGAGTGTCATGGGTCTACGAGCAGTACTTC,CASSSGLAGVSWVYEQYF
-,TRBV9,15,TRBJ1-5,-,TGTGCCAGCAGCGTTGAGGGAGGCCTAAATCAGCCCCAGCATTTT,CASSVEGGLNQPQHF
-,TRBV7-9,12,TRBJ2-7,-,TGTGCCAGCAGCGGACTATCTTACGAGCAGTACTTC,CASSGLSYEQYF
-,TRBV23-1,16,TRBJ1-4,TRBD1,TGCGCCAGCAGCCAAGGGAGGACAGGCACTAATGAAAAACTGTTTTTT,CASSQGRTGTNEKLFF
many,TRBV7-2,17,TRBJ2-3,-,TGTGCCAGCAGCTACCGTAGGGGGGGAGGGCCGTCAGATACGCAGTATTTT,CASSYRRGGGPSDTQYF
few,TRBV7-3,15,TRBJ2-2,-,TGTGCCAGCAGCCCCCTGGATTCGCAGACCGGGGAGCTGTTTTTT,CASSPLDSQTGELFF
-,TRBV5-1,17,TRBJ2-2,TRBD2,TGCGCCAGCAGCCATCTCTCGGGACTAGCGGGACCCGGGGAGCTGTTTTTT,CASSHLSGLAGPGELFF
few,TRBV4-3,16,TRBJ2-1,TRBD2,TGCGCCAGCAGCCAAGCAATTAGCGGGGCCTACAATGAGCAGTTCTTC,CASSQAISGAYNEQFF
few,TRBV15,15,TRBJ1-1,TRBD1,TGTGCCACCAGCGCCCGACAGGGAGGACTCACTGAAGCTTTCTTT,CATSARQGGLTEAFF
few,TRBV28,12,TRBJ1-1,-,TGTGCCGTGACAGGATGGAACACTGAAGCTTTCTTT,CAVTGWNTEAFF
-,TRBV6-6,17,TRBJ2-5,TRBD2,TGTGCCAGCAGTTATATGTCTAGGGGAGTAGCGGGGGGCCCACAGTACTTC,CASSYMSRGVAGGPQYF
-,TRBV7-2,12,TRBJ2-7,-,TGTGCCAGCAGCTCAGTCTCCTACGAGCAGTACTTC,CASSSVSYEQYF
-,TRBV5-6,13,TRBJ2-3,-,TGTGCCAGCAGCGCCGGACGGACAGATACGCAGTATTTT,CASSAGRTDTQYF
-,TRBV24-1,16,TRBJ1-2,TRBD1,TGTGCCACCAGTGATCCTCGGACAGGGGCGCCGGGTGGCTACACCTTC,CATSDPRTGAPGGYTF
many,TRBV7-9,18,TRBJ2-1,TRBD2,TGTGCCAGCAGCTTAATTGGCGGGAGGCCCTCTCGGGACAATGAGCAGTTCTTC,CASSLIGGRPSRDNEQFF
many,TRBV5-6,15,TRBJ2-1,-,TGTGCCAGCCTGGGGAACAATAGGCAGTACAATGAGCAGTTCTTC,CASLGNNRQYNEQFF
-,TRBV25-1,13,TRBJ2-5,TRBD1,TGTGCCAGCAGGGGACAGATCCAAGAGACCCAGTACTTC,CASRGQIQETQYF
-,TRBV7-2,18,TRBJ2-5,TRBD2,TGTGCCAGCAGCTTCGGACTAGCGGGAGGGCCTGGGGAAGAGACCCAGTACTTC,CASSFGLAGGPGEETQYF
-,TRBV5-1,15,TRBJ1-1,-,TGCGCCAGCAGCCCGAGGACCGGAATGAACACTGAAGCTTTCTTT,CASSPRTGMNTEAFF
few,TRBV6-2/TRBV6-3,14,TRBJ2-7,-,TGTGCCAGCAGTTACGGGCAGGGTTACCACGAGCAGTACTTC,CASSYGQGYHEQYF
-,TRBV7-2,16,TRBJ2-7,TRBD2,TGTGCCAGCAGCTTAGTCCTAGCGGGAGGGGTTTACGAGCAGTACTTC,CASSLVLAGGVYEQYF
few,TRBV6-5,14,TRBJ2-7,TRBD2,TGTGCCAGCAGCCCTAGCGGGATCCCCTACGAGCAGTACTTC,CASSPSGIPYEQYF
-,TRBV5-1,15,TRBJ2-3,-,TGCGCCAGCAGCTTGGGGGGTAGCGGCACAGATACGCAGTATTTT,CASSLGGSGTDTQYF
many,TRBV12-3/TRBV12-4,14,TRBJ2-1,TRBD2,TGTGCCAGCAGTTTAATGGGAGGGTACGGTGAGCAGTTCTTC,CASSLMGGYGEQFF
many,TRBV7-8,14,TRBJ1-1,-,TGTGCCAGCAGCTTAGTTCAGGGAGGCACTGAAGCTTTCTTT,CASSLVQGGTEAFF
-,TRBV7-8,16,TRBJ1-5,-,TGTGCCAGCACCACACCCACGAGGGTCCGCAATCAGCCCCAGCATTTT,CASTTPTRVRNQPQHF